Each of the 20 T cell receptor beta chains below was sequenced from the same sample in a study of cytomegalovirus exposure and HLA in healthy donors (dated by TCRdb to about 2017). Library preparation used the immunoSEQ multiplex PCR assay. For the multiplex PCR, a mixture combining 60 forward primers for TCR Vbeta segments and 13 reverse primers for TCR Jbeta segments was used. Sourced from immuneACCESS, this table was stored by TCRdb with only in-frame sequences that have V and J called. A share of the clones is absent; for the studies checked, an unresolved V gene accounts for under half, and the remainder has no known explanation. The sample table shows some 180,000 clones, and 75% to 85% are seen once. About 2.5% of the sample lies in the top ten. The specimen sequenced was PBMCs. These receptors all come from a woman aged 25 to 39 in good health and CMV-seropositive.

This clone was detected only a few times. The rearrangement joins TRBV12-1 to TRBJ2-1; the D call TRBD2 from the table was never checked on the DNA. TRBV12-1 is termed a pseudogene. The length of the CDR3 is 15 residues. The DNA of the CDR3 is TGTGCCAGCAGCTTTAGTTGGACTGCCCCTAATGAGCAGTTCTTC. Its translation is CASSFSWTAPNEQFF.

The chain joins TRBV28 to TRBJ1-5; TRBD1 is a possible D gene (6 bases). Trimming cost V 6 bases and J 1 base, with 10 bases left between them. This CDR3 comprises 14 residues. Germline CDR1 MDHEN, CDR2 SYDVKM. CDR3 residues: CASSYRVSNQPQHF. The DNA for the CDR3 is TGTGCCAGCAGCTACAGGGTCAGCAATCAGCCCCAGCATTTT.

The chain links TRBV27 to TRBJ2-3; D perhaps matches TRBD2 (6 bases). Trimming removed 6 bases at V and 0 bases at J, with 19 bases between. Germline CDR1 MNHEY, CDR2 SMNVEV (reference sequence). The CDR3 has 17 residues. CDR3 bases: TGTGCCAGCAGGGGGGGTGGGCAAAACCCTAGCACAGATACGCAGTATTTT. Translating it yields CASRGGGQNPSTDTQYF.

This sequence joins TRBV5-1 and TRBJ2-1; D is undetermined. Per the germline V gene, CDR1 is SGHRS and CDR2 is YFSETQ. V dropped 0 bases and J dropped 3 bases, with 10 bases sitting between them. The CDR3 runs 15 residues. The DNA for the CDR3 is TGCGCCAGCAGCTTGGAGGCGACAAACTACAATGAGCAGTTCTTC. Translating gives CASSLEATNYNEQFF.

This clone has just one count. The chain combines TRBV5-4 with TRBJ2-3; 7 bases map to TRBD2. CDR1 and CDR2 (germline): SGHNT, YYREEE (reference sequence). Trimming cost V 0 bases and J 1 base; bases outside gene matches: 5. The CDR3 has 16 amino acids. The CDR3 is CASSLEAGPRTDTQYF. The CDR3, as DNA: TGTGCCAGCAGCTTGGAAGCGGGGCCCCGCACAGATACGCAGTATTTT.

This clone was seen only once. This chain links TRBV6-1 with TRBJ2-7; no clear D gene. Trimming removed 4 bases from V and 7 bases from J, with 11 bases in between. The CDR3 is made up of 12 amino acids. Germline assignment: CDR1 MNHNS and CDR2 SASEGT. This chain's CDR3 is CASSVTRVEQYF. The DNA for the CDR3 is TGTGCCAGCAGTGTCACCCGGGTGGAGCAGTACTTC.

In DNA, the CDR3 is TGCGCCAGCAGCTTGACGAGTAGGACAACGGGGGGGCGAGAGACCCAGTACTTC. It translates to CASSLTSRTTGGRETQYF. The rearrangement uses TRBV5-1 and TRBJ2-5; 8 bases agree with TRBD2. Germline trimming cut 1 base from V and 4 bases from J; bases unmatched to any gene: 15. The CDR3 totals 18 residues. CDR1 and CDR2 from the germline V gene are SGHRS and YFSETQ.

The chain joins TRBV27 to TRBJ2-1; the D gene is possibly TRBD1 (5 bases). This CDR3 spans 15 amino acids. Germline V CDR1 and CDR2: MNHEY, SMNVEV (reference sequence). V was cut by 7 bases and J by 2 bases, with 15 bases left in between. The CDR3 here is CASTPAQGTYNEQFF. CDR3 nucleotides: TGTGCCAGCACCCCTGCGCAGGGAACCTACAATGAGCAGTTCTTC.

The chain couples TRBV20-1 to TRBJ1-2; D is unresolved. The ends were cut back, 0 bases at V and 8 bases at J, with 7 bases in the middle. CDR3 size: 11 residues. Germline lookup yields CDR1 DFQATT and CDR2 SNEGSKA (reference sequence). The CDR3 nucleotides read TGCAGTGCTAGAGATCGGGAGGGCTACACCTTC. Translated, it gives CSARDREGYTF.

The J gene is TRBJ2-7, the V gene TRBV10-2, with D tentatively TRBD2 (6 bases). V lost 4 bases and J 0 bases, leaving 13 bases between the germline ends. The CDR3 has 15 amino acids. Germline values: CDR1 WSHSY, CDR2 SAAADI. The CDR3 reads CASSGPGLTSYEQYF. The CDR3 DNA is TGCGCCAGCAGTGGGCCGGGACTGACCTCCTACGAGCAGTACTTC.

This chain uses TRBV27 with TRBJ2-7; D gene ambiguous. The CDR3 length is 14 residues. CDR1 is MNHEY, CDR2 SMNVEV, per germline (reference sequence). V shed 5 bases and J shed 2 bases, with 13 bases lying between them. CDR3 coding DNA: TGTGCCAGCAGTCTAGGTAGTCTGCCCTACGAGCAGTACTTC. Translated, it gives CASSLGSLPYEQYF.

In this sample, this clone turned up once. This sequence joins TRBV5-5 and TRBJ2-2, with 10 nucleotides matching TRBD2. Trimming cost V 4 bases and J 6 bases; bases outside gene matches: 6. CDR3 length equals 15 residues. The germline V gene encodes CDR1 SGHKS and CDR2 YYEKEE (reference sequence). The CDR3 coding sequence is TGTGCCAGCAGCACGAGCGGGGGGGATCCCGGGGAGCTGTTTTTT. The encoded protein is CASSTSGGDPGELFF.

The chain has TRBV29-1 and TRBJ2-5, with TRBD1 matching over 9 bases. CDR3 size: 13 residues. Germline CDR1 is SQVTM and CDR2 is ANQGSEA. Losses at the gene ends were 7 bases for V and 5 bases for J; bases not matched to a gene: 8. CDR3 coding DNA: TGCAGCGCTGGACAGGGGTATTCGGAGACCCAGTACTTC. Translation: CSAGQGYSETQYF.

J is TRBJ2-7 and V is TRBV4-1; D may be TRBD2 (5 bases). Trimming removed 0 bases at V and 5 bases at J, with 17 bases between. CDR1 and CDR2 from the germline V gene are MGHRA and YSYEKL. The CDR3 contains 16 residues. CDR3: CASSQEDYGERDEQYF. The DNA of the CDR3 is TGCGCCAGCAGCCAAGAAGACTATGGAGAGAGGGACGAGCAGTACTTC.

V and J are TRBV7-8 and TRBJ1-1; TRBD1 might be the D (5 bases). V was pared by 1 base and J by 0 bases, with 12 bases between. The CDR3 runs 16 residues. The germline gives CDR1 SGHVS, CDR2 FQNEAQ. The DNA of the CDR3 is TGTGCCAGCAGCTTAGTGGGGGGAAGCATGAACACTGAAGCTTTCTTT. Protein sequence: CASSLVGGSMNTEAFF.

To note about this clone: Different DNA sequences within this sample yield the same CDR3. The chain has TRBV9 and TRBJ2-3, with TRBD2 matching over 14 bases. The germline CDR1 and CDR2 sequences are SGDLS and YYNGEE. This CDR3 has 18 residues. The ends lost 0 bases at V and 4 bases at J; junction bases unmatched: 7. As DNA, the CDR3 is TGTGCCAGCAGCGTAGCTTTGACTAGCGGGGGGGCCTCAGATACGCAGTATTTT. Amino acids: CASSVALTSGGASDTQYF.

J is TRBJ1-4 and V is TRBV4-3; D remains ambiguous. The germline V gene encodes CDR1 LGHNA and CDR2 YSLEER. CDR3 size: 13 residues. Deletions cut 0 bases from V and 7 bases from J, with 6 bases between. The DNA of the CDR3 is TGCGCCAGCAGCCAAGATCTAAGTGAAAAACTGTTTTTT. Protein: CASSQDLSEKLFF.

The chain uses TRBV4-2 and TRBJ2-1; D unclear. Deletions cut 1 base from V and 6 bases from J, with 7 bases between. This CDR3 has 13 residues. Germline CDR1 and CDR2: LGHNA and YNFKEQ. The CDR3 region is CASSQGYSNEQFF. CDR3 coding DNA: TGTGCCAGCAGCCAAGGCTACAGCAATGAGCAGTTCTTC.

In its sample, this clone was seen a few times. The chain has TRBV4-3 and TRBJ2-1; 8 bases are a match to TRBD2. From germline, CDR1 is LGHNA and CDR2 YSLEER. Trimming at V came to 0 bases and at J to 4 bases, leaving 5 bases not matched to a gene. The CDR3 loop spans 16 amino acids. CDR3 DNA sequence: TGCGCCAGCAGCCAAGACGCCAGCGGGGGTTACAATGAGCAGTTCTTC. Protein product: CASSQDASGGYNEQFF.

The chain uses TRBV6-5 and TRBJ2-5; weak D call: TRBD2 (5 bases). V was pared by 0 bases and J by 3 bases, with 11 bases between. CDR1 is MNHEY, CDR2 SVGAGI, per germline. The CDR3 contains 15 residues. The CDR3 DNA sequence: TGTGCCAGCAGTTACTCCCGGACTCTCGAAGAGACCCAGTACTTC. It yields the protein CASSYSRTLEETQYF.